Listed here are 28 T cell receptor beta chains from one sample, sequenced in a study of PD-1 blockade in classical Hodgkin lymphoma. Every patient experienced relapse after autologous stem cell transplantation, and brentuximab vedotin exposure varied. Using immunoSEQ multiplex PCR, the repertoire was profiled, and TCRdb retains in-frame clones only, with some absent. The sample lists around 34,000 clones; approximately 82% were seen once. The sample was peripheral blood mononuclear cells (PBMCs), taken before the second cycle of nivolumab. These receptors were taken from a human donor with classical Hodgkin lymphoma.

This clone was recorded once. The V and J genes are TRBV2 and TRBJ1-4; D is unresolved. Germline values: CDR1 SNHLY, CDR2 FYNNEI. The CDR3 has 14 amino acids. V lost 3 bases to trimming and J lost 4 bases, with 9 bases between them. CDR3 DNA: TGTGCCAGCAGTGACAGGACTCTTAATGAAAAACTGTTTTTT. Protein product: CASSDRTLNEKLFF.

The chain joins TRBV29-1 to TRBJ1-2; 7 positions match TRBD1. CDR1 SQVTM and CDR2 ANQGSEA come from the germline V gene. CDR3 size: 12 residues. Trimming removed 5 bases from V and 8 bases from J; junction bases left unmatched: 8. In nucleotides, the CDR3 is TGCAGCGTTACAGGGGAGGGGTCCGGCTACACCTTC. This translates into CSVTGEGSGYTF.

The chain employs TRBV5-5 and TRBJ1-2; no clear D. Trimming cost V 7 bases and J 5 bases, with 12 bases left between them. Germline V lookup: CDR1 SGHKS, CDR2 YYEKEE (reference sequence). The CDR3 has 12 residues. This CDR3 is CASATDVYGYTF. CDR3 sequence (DNA): TGTGCCAGCGCAACGGATGTATATGGCTACACCTTC.

V and J are TRBV27 and TRBJ2-5; perhaps TRBD2 as D (6 bases). CDR3 length: 13 amino acids. Trimming removed 2 bases from V and 5 bases from J, with 9 bases in between. Germline loops: CDR1 MNHEY, CDR2 SMNVEV (reference sequence). The CDR3 DNA is TGTGCCAGCAGTTTAGGAGGGGAGGAGACCCAGTACTTC. It yields the protein CASSLGGEETQYF.

This chain uses TRBV27 with TRBJ2-7; D may match TRBD1 or TRBD2 (7 bases each). This CDR3 has 15 residues. Per the germline V gene, CDR1 is MNHEY and CDR2 is SMNVEV (reference sequence). With 6 bases removed from V and 5 bases from J, the gap between germline ends came to 20 bases. In DNA, the CDR3 is TGTGCCAGCAGCCTCCCAGGGGGGGCTAAGAACGAGCAGTACTTC. It codes for CASSLPGGAKNEQYF.

The chain employs TRBV4-1 and TRBJ2-1, with 10 bases lining up with TRBD2. CDR3 length: 17 amino acids. Germline V CDR1 and CDR2: MGHRA, YSYEKL. Trimming took 0 bases from V and 1 from J; bases not matched to a gene: 3. CDR3 protein: CASSQDRAGGSYNEQFF. The CDR3 nucleotides read TGCGCCAGCAGCCAAGATCGAGCGGGGGGGTCCTACAATGAGCAGTTCTTC.

This clone has a handful of counts. The gene calls are TRBV2 and TRBJ2-1; 11 nucleotides line up with TRBD1. V dropped 4 bases and J dropped 9; count of bases not matched to a gene: 5. This CDR3 comprises 14 residues. Germline CDR1 SNHLY, CDR2 FYNNEI. The CDR3, as DNA: TGTGCCAGCAGTGGGCGGGACAGGGGGGCTGAGCAGTTCTTC. Translating it yields CASSGRDRGAEQFF.

Points on this clone: This sample includes further DNA sequences coding for the same CDR3. The CDR3 DNA follows: TGTGCCAGCAGTCGAGACAGAAACACCGGGGAGCTGTTTTTT. It specifies CASSRDRNTGELFF. This chain uses TRBV2 with TRBJ2-2, with a possible D match to TRBD1 (5 bases). Germline CDR1 and CDR2: SNHLY and FYNNEI. CDR3 length: 14 residues. V was shortened by 5 bases and J by 2 bases, with 9 bases between the two germline ends.

The rearrangement uses TRBV6-5 and TRBJ2-7; D gene uncertain. V lost 5 bases, J lost 7 bases, and 9 bases lay in between. Germline lookup yields CDR1 MNHEY and CDR2 SVGAGI. CDR3 length: 11 residues. CDR3 region: CASSDYREQYF. The CDR3 nucleotides are TGTGCCAGCAGTGATTATAGGGAGCAGTACTTC.

This clone was observed a few times. J is TRBJ1-5 and V is TRBV1. TRBV1 is given as a pseudogene. CDR3 length: 15 amino acids. The CDR3 loop is CTSSQTGRPNQPQHF. CDR3 nucleotides: TGCACCAGCAGCCAAACGGGCAGGCCAAATCAGCCCCAGCATTTT.

This sequence joins TRBV10-1 and TRBJ2-7, with D hard to call. The V gene lost 5 bases and the J gene lost 5 bases, with 10 bases spanning the gap. The CDR3 has 12 residues. Germline V gene data show CDR1 as WNHNN and CDR2 as SYGVQD (reference sequence). The CDR3 nucleotides read TGCGCCAGCAGTCCCAGTCGAGACGAGCAGTACTTC. Amino acid sequence: CASSPSRDEQYF.

The V and J genes are TRBV4-1 and TRBJ2-1; D is unclear. This CDR3 is built from 17 residues. Trimming cost V 0 bases and J 0 bases, with 12 bases left between them. CDR1 is MGHRA, CDR2 YSYEKL, per germline. CDR3 region: CASSQDVARSSYNEQFF. CDR3 DNA sequence: TGCGCCAGCAGCCAAGATGTCGCGAGAAGCTCCTACAATGAGCAGTTCTTC.

This clone was counted a single time. The J gene is TRBJ2-1, the V gene TRBV9; TRBD1 agrees at 10 bases. The CDR3 runs to 15 residues. Germline V gives CDR1 SGDLS, CDR2 YYNGEE. V shed 3 bases and J 6 bases; nucleotides not matched to a gene: 6. In DNA form, the CDR3 reads TGTGCCAGCAGCGCCCGGGACAGGGGAAGCAATGAGCAGTTCTTC. Its translation: CASSARDRGSNEQFF.

The genes are TRBV5-5 and TRBJ1-2, with 8 bases aligning to TRBD1. The junction had 13 bases not matched to a gene; V was cut back by 3 bases and J by 3 bases. The length of the CDR3 is 17 residues. Germline assignment: CDR1 SGHKS and CDR2 YYEKEE (reference sequence). CDR3 coding DNA: TGTGCCAGCAGCTCTCCGGGACAGGTTTTCGGGGACTATGGCTACACCTTC. It yields the protein CASSSPGQVFGDYGYTF.

This chain links TRBV4-1 with TRBJ2-6, with D maybe TRBD2 (6 bases). Germline-derived CDR1 and CDR2 are MGHRA and YSYEKL. The V and J ends lost 1 base and 6 bases respectively, with 13 bases between them. The length of the CDR3 is 16 residues. Written as DNA, the CDR3 is TGCGCCAGCAGCCAAGTTGCTGGGGGACTGGCCAACGTCCTGACTTTC. Translation: CASSQVAGGLANVLTF.

The chain has TRBV18 and TRBJ1-1, with D perhaps matching TRBD1 (5 bases). CDR3 length equals 15 residues. V lost 3 bases and J lost 1, with 12 bases in between. CDR1 is KGHSH, CDR2 LQKENI, per germline. CDR3 residues: CASSPSSGKNTEAFF. The CDR3 DNA follows: TGTGCCAGCTCACCTTCCTCAGGGAAGAACACTGAAGCTTTCTTT.

This rearrangement joins TRBV7-9 to TRBJ2-1; D is unresolved. The germline CDR1 and CDR2 sequences are SEHNR and FQNEAQ (reference sequence). CDR3 length: 17 amino acids. V lost 4 bases and J 0 bases, leaving 16 bases between the germline ends. CDR3 in DNA: TGTGCCAGCAGCTCCTACTCGGCGGCCAGCTCCTACAATGAGCAGTTCTTC. Translating it yields CASSSYSAASSYNEQFF.

This chain connects TRBV11-2 to TRBJ1-1; D not certain. Germline CDR1 reads SGHAT; CDR2 reads FQNNGV. V was pared by 2 bases and J by 1 base, with 5 bases between. CDR3 length equals 13 residues. The CDR3: CASSLTENTEAFF. For the CDR3, the DNA is TGTGCCAGCAGCTTAACCGAGAACACTGAAGCTTTCTTT.

The count of this clone is one. V is TRBV6-5 and J is TRBJ2-7, with 7 positions matching TRBD2. The CDR3 runs 14 residues. V lost 1 base to trimming and J lost 4 bases; unmatched junction nucleotides: 4. The germline gives CDR1 MNHEY, CDR2 SVGAGI. The CDR3 coding sequence is TGTGCCAGCAGTTACTATCGGGGGGAGTACGAGCAGTACTTC. This translates into CASSYYRGEYEQYF.

The gene calls are TRBV27 and TRBJ1-2; TRBD1 matches at 9 bases. The CDR3 has 14 amino acids. J lost 2 bases, V lost 6 bases, and 4 bases had no gene match. CDR1 MNHEY and CDR2 SMNVEV come from the germline V gene (reference sequence). This CDR3 reads CASSSDRGNYGYTF. In DNA, the CDR3 is TGTGCCAGCAGCTCGGACAGGGGAAACTATGGCTACACCTTC.

This clone was counted between two and nine times. Different DNA sequences within this sample yield the same CDR3. The chain couples TRBV5-1 to TRBJ2-7, with D perhaps given as TRBD1 or TRBD2 (5 bases each). Trimming removed 4 bases from V and 1 base from J, with 9 bases in between. The germline V gene has CDR1 SGHRS and CDR2 YFSETQ. This CDR3 is built from 13 residues. The CDR3 nucleotides read TGCGCCAGCAGCACGGGACCGTCCTACGAGCAGTACTTC. Amino acids: CASSTGPSYEQYF.

This clone appeared a few times. The chain recombines TRBV29-1 with TRBJ2-3, with 7 bases that match TRBD1. Germline CDR1 and CDR2: SQVTM and ANQGSEA. The CDR3 runs 13 residues. With V trimmed by 3 bases and J by 4 bases, 4 bases remained unmatched. CDR3 nucleotide sequence: TGCAGCGTTGAGAGGGGGCGCCCAGATACGCAGTATTTT. Protein product: CSVERGRPDTQYF.

This chain joins TRBV5-6 and TRBJ2-7; tentative D call: TRBD1 (6 bases). The CDR3 covers 12 residues. Germline values: CDR1 SGHDT, CDR2 YYEEEE. V gave up 4 bases and J gave up 3 bases, with 8 bases separating them. CDR3 nucleotide sequence: TGTGCCAGCAGCCCGGACAGCTACGAGCAGTACTTC. Translated, it gives CASSPDSYEQYF.

The CDR3 sequence is CASSQEVEGRLFF. In DNA, the CDR3 is TGTGCCAGCAGCCAAGAGGTCGAGGGAAGACTGTTTTTT. J is TRBJ1-4 and V is TRBV4-2; D is unclear. Germline CDR1 LGHNA, CDR2 YNFKEQ. The length of the CDR3 is 13 residues. The V gene lost 0 bases and the J gene lost 13 bases, with 12 bases spanning the gap.

The chain combines TRBV5-8 with TRBJ2-7; D is perhaps TRBD1 (5 bases). The CDR3 has 16 amino acids. CDR1 is SGHTS, CDR2 YDEGEE, per germline. With 4 bases removed from V and 2 bases from J, the gap between germline ends came to 19 bases. This chain's CDR3 is CASSRGAAQVAYEQYF. The CDR3 nucleotides read TGTGCCAGCAGCCGTGGGGCCGCGCAGGTTGCCTACGAGCAGTACTTC.

This clone was detected many times. The chain is built from TRBV7-3 and TRBJ1-6; possible D gene TRBD1, 6 bases. The V gene lost 5 bases and the J gene lost 7 bases, with 15 bases spanning the gap. The CDR3 length is 15 residues. Germline CDR1 and CDR2: SGHTA and FQGTGA. The CDR3: CASSLEDRRNSPLHF. The CDR3, as DNA: TGTGCCAGCAGCCTCGAAGACAGGAGGAATTCACCCCTCCACTTT. Supplemented by reference TRBV7-3 and TRBJ1-6, the full variable domain reads GAGVSQTPSNKVTEKGKYVELRCDPISGHTALYWYRQSLGQGPEFLIYFQGTGAADDSGLPNDRFFAVRPEGSVSTLKIQRTERGDSAVYLCASSLEDRRNSPLHFGNGTRLTVT.

The CDR3, as DNA: TGTGCCAGCAGCCTTGTTGGGGACTTCCTGTCTAACTATGGCTACACCTTC. This encodes CASSLVGDFLSNYGYTF. The rearrangement links TRBV7-2 to TRBJ1-2; TRBD1 is a possible D gene (5 bases). The CDR3 consists of 17 residues. From germline, CDR1 is SGHTA and CDR2 FQGNSA. Trimming left V 5 bases short and J 0 bases short, with 19 bases between.

V and J are TRBV9 and TRBJ2-3, with 8 nucleotides matching TRBD2. J was trimmed by 0 bases and V by 4 bases; bases with no gene match: 7. The V gene's germline CDR1 is SGDLS and CDR2 YYNGEE. The length of the CDR3 is 16 residues. CDR3 loop: CASSLGGGPSTDTQYF. The CDR3 nucleotides read TGTGCCAGCAGCCTCGGGGGGGGGCCTAGCACAGATACGCAGTATTTT. The full variable domain, rest sourced from reference TRBV9 and TRBJ2-3, is DSGVTQTPKHLITATGQRVTLRCSPRSGDLSVYWYQQSLDQGLQFLIQYYNGEERAKGNILERFSAQQFPDLHSELNLSSLELGDSALYFCASSLGGGPSTDTQYFGPGTRLTVL.